This T cell receptor (beta chain) was recorded in a study of regulatory T cells in long-lasting Graves disease. The germline CDR1 and CDR2 sequences are SGDLS and YYNGEE. The CDR3 sequence is 15 residues long. Trimming took 0 bases from V and 5 from J; bases not matched to a gene: 7. Time point in this sample: newly diagnosed GD, antithyroid drugs for less than 3 months. PBMC RNA served as the TCR library source. This clonotype was seen many times. For TCR beta, libraries came from iRepertoire HTBI primers and Arm-PCR of CDR3 regions. TCRdb re-called the multiplex PCR reads with MiXCR, one entry per CDR3 protein. The sample lists some 330,000 distinct CDR3 sequences, approximately 12% seen once, with approximately 20% in the top ten. The same sample was also used in a study of T cells in Graves' hyperthyroidism and ophthalmopathy.

The material was peripheral blood mononuclear cells (PBMCs), obtained at new diagnosis, from a patient treated with antithyroid drugs. The V call is TRBV9, the J call TRBJ1-1; TRBD1 matches at 7 bases. The TCR was taken from a woman under 30 with Graves disease. The CDR3 region has the DNA TGTGCCAGCAGCGTAGGGCCAGGGGGTAGGACTGAAGCTTTCTTT. It encodes CASSVGPGGRTEAFF.